The clone carrying this TCR beta chain occurred once. Its antigen is undetermined. The data were obtained in a study of cytomegalovirus exposure and HLA in healthy donors. General study points: Within the data, a cluster of highly shared sequence variants was likely a sequencing artifact.

60 Vbeta and 13 Jbeta primers were used in PCR. Profiled with immunoSEQ multiplex PCR; TCRdb holds only in-frame clones, not every one. The sample lists 140,000 to 150,000 clones, approximately 79% occurring once. The source material was PBMCs. This clonotype was obtained from a woman under 40 in good health and CMV-seronegative.

CDR3 amino acids: CATSRDLSGGADTQYF. The CDR3 nucleotides read TGTGCCACCAGCAGAGATCTTAGCGGGGGGGCGGATACGCAGTATTTT. The chain has TRBV15 and TRBJ2-3, with 11 nucleotides matching TRBD2. V lost 0 bases to trimming and J lost 6 bases; unmatched junction nucleotides: 5. The CDR3 has 16 amino acids. Germline lookup yields CDR1 LNHNV and CDR2 YYDKDF (reference sequence).